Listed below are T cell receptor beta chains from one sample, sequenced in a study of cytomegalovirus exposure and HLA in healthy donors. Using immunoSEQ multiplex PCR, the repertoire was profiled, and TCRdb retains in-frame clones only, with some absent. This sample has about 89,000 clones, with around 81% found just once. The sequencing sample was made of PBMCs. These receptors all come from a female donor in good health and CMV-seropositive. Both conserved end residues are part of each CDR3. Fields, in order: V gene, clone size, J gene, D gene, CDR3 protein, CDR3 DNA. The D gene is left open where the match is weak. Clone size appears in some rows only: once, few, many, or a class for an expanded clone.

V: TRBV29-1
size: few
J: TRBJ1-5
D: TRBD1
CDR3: CSVRDRGNNQPQHF
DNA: TGCAGCGTTAGGGACAGGGGCAACAATCAGCCCCAGCATTTT

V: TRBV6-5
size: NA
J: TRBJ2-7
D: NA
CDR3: CASSYGRDYEQYF
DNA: TGTGCCAGCAGTTACGGACGGGACTACGAGCAGTACTTC

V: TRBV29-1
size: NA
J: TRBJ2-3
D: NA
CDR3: CSVEIVVGDTQYF
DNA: TGCAGCGTTGAAATAGTGGTTGGAGATACGCAGTATTTT

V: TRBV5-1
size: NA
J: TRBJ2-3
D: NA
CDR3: CATQEGTGSTDTQYF
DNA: TGCGCCACCCAAGAAGGGACTGGAAGCACAGATACGCAGTATTTT

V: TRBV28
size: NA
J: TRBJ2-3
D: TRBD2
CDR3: CASIKFEREGTDTQYF
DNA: TGTGCCAGCATAAAGTTCGAGCGGGAAGGTACTGATACGCAGTATTTT

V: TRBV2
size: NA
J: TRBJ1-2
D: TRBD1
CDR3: CASSRDRGVDGYTF
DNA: TGTGCCAGCAGTCGGGACAGGGGAGTGGATGGCTACACCTTC

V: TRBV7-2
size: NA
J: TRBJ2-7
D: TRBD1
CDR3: CASSLPGQGTYEQYF
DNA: TGTGCCAGCAGCTTACCGGGACAGGGGACCTACGAGCAGTACTTC

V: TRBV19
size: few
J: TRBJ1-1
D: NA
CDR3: CASKGGGAGSAEAFF
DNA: TGTGCCAGTAAAGGAGGGGGGGCAGGTAGCGCTGAAGCTTTCTTT

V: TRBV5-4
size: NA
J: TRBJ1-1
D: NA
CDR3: CASSPPAANTEAFF
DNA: TGTGCCAGCAGCCCGCCGGCGGCGAACACTGAAGCTTTCTTT

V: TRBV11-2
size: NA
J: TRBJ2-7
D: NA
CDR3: CASSLDLSWEQYF
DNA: TGTGCCAGCAGCTTAGATCTCAGTTGGGAGCAGTACTTC

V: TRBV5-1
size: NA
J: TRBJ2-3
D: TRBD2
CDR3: CASSSGLAGGPSTDTQYF
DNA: TGCGCCAGCAGCTCCGGACTAGCGGGGGGCCCTAGCACAGATACGCAGTATTTT

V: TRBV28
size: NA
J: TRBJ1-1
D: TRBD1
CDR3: CASTFTGAAEAFF
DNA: TGTGCCAGCACTTTTACAGGGGCTGCTGAAGCTTTCTTT

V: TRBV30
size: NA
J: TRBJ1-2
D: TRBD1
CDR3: CLLRTGDFGYGYTF
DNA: TGTTTATTGCGGACAGGGGATTTCGGCTATGGCTACACCTTC

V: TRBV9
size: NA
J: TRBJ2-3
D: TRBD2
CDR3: CASSVGAGGPGTDTQYF
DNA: TGTGCCAGCAGCGTAGGCGCGGGAGGGCCCGGCACAGATACGCAGTATTTT

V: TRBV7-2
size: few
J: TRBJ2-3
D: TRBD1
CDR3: CASSSNRGLGADTQYF
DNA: TGTGCCAGCAGCTCAAACAGGGGGCTAGGGGCAGATACGCAGTATTTT

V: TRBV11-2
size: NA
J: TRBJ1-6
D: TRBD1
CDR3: CASSSTGDGSPLHF
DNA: TGTGCCAGCAGTTCGACAGGGGATGGTTCACCCCTCCACTTT

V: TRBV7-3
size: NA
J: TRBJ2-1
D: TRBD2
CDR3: CASSSKHAGGPPGDNEQFF
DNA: TGTGCCAGCAGCTCGAAACACGCGGGAGGGCCACCGGGGGACAATGAGCAGTTCTTC

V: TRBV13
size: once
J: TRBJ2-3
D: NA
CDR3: CASSPRGGLLSTDTQYF
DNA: TGTGCCAGCAGCCCGCGCGGCGGGCTCTTAAGCACAGATACGCAGTATTTT

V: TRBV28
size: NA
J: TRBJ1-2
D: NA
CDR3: CASSPRQEANYGYTF
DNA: TGTGCCAGCAGTCCCCGACAAGAAGCTAACTATGGCTACACCTTC

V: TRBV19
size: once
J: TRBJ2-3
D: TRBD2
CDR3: CASSSIGGANTQYF
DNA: TGTGCCAGTAGCTCGATCGGGGGGGCGAATACGCAGTATTTT

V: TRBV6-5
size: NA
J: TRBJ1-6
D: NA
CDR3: CASSYGSSNSPLHF
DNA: TGTGCCAGCAGTTACGGGAGTTCAAATTCACCCCTCCACTTT

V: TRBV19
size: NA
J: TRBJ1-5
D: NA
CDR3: CACSYGGGEFNQPQHF
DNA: TGTGCCTGTTCCTACGGAGGAGGGGAGTTCAATCAGCCCCAGCATTTT

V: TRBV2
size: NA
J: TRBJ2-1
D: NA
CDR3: CASSNRAYNEQFF
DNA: TGTGCCAGCTCGAACAGGGCCTACAATGAGCAGTTCTTC

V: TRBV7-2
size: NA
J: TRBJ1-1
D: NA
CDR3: CASSLMPMNTEAFF
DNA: TGTGCCAGCAGCTTAATGCCTATGAACACTGAAGCTTTCTTT

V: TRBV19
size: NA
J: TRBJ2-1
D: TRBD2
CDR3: CASSELAGGGVVEQFF
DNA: TGTGCCAGTAGCGAACTAGCGGGAGGAGGGGTAGTTGAGCAGTTCTTC

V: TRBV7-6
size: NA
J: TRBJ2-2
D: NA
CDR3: CASSPRQMGAAVNTGELFF
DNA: TGTGCCAGCAGCCCAAGACAGATGGGGGCGGCTGTGAACACCGGGGAGCTGTTTTTT

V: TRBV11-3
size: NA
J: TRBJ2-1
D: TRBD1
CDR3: CASSLRTGEKDEQFF
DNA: TGTGCCAGCAGCTTAAGGACAGGGGAGAAGGATGAGCAGTTCTTC

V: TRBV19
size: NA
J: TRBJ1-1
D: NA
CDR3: CASSIATGTEAFF
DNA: TGTGCCAGTAGTATAGCTACAGGCACTGAAGCTTTCTTT

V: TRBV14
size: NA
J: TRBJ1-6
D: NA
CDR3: CASSPHGSGSPLHF
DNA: TGTGCCAGCAGCCCCCACGGGTCTGGATCACCCCTCCACTTT

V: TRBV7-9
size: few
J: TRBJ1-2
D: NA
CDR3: CASSLVPGAYGYTF
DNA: TGTGCCAGCAGCTTAGTCCCAGGGGCCTATGGCTACACCTTC

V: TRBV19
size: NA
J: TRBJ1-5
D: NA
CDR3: CASRGSWGDQPQHF
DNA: TGTGCCAGTAGGGGATCCTGGGGCGATCAGCCCCAGCATTTT

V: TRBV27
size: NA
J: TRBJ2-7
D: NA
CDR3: CASSIEQGWEQYF
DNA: TGTGCCAGCAGTATAGAACAGGGCTGGGAGCAGTACTTC

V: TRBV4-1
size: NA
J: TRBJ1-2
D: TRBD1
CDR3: CASSQSGQGNYGYTF
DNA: TGCGCCAGCAGCCAATCCGGACAGGGTAACTATGGCTACACCTTC

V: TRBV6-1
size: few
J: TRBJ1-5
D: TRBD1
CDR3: CASRERLGQYSNQPQHF
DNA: TGTGCCAGCAGGGAACGACTGGGACAGTATAGCAATCAGCCCCAGCATTTT

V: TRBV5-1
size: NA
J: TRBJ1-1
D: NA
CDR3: CASSAGLNTEAFF
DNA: TGCGCCAGCAGTGCGGGTCTGAACACTGAAGCTTTCTTT

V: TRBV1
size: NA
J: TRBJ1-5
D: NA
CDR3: CTSSQDQRAHRPQHF
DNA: TGCACCAGCAGCCAAGATCAGAGGGCCCACAGGCCCCAGCATTTT

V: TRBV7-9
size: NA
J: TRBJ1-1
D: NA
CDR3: CASSLERYSEAFF
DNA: TGTGCCAGCAGCTTAGAACGCTACTCTGAAGCTTTCTTT

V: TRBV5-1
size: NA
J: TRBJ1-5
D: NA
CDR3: CASSLGGGQPQHF
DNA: TGCGCCAGCAGCTTGGGTGGGGGGCAGCCCCAGCATTTT

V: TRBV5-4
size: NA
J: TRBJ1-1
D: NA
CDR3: CASSLRGRPEAFF
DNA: TGTGCCAGCAGCTTGAGGGGCAGGCCTGAAGCTTTCTTT

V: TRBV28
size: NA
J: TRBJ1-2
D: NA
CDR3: CASSTPQVFYGYTF
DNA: TGTGCCAGCAGTACTCCTCAGGTGTTCTATGGCTACACCTTC

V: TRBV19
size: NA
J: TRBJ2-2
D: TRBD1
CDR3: CASSPPGQGGAGELFF
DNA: TGTGCCAGTAGTCCTCCGGGACAGGGAGGCGCCGGGGAGCTGTTTTTT

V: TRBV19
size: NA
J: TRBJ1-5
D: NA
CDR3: CASSPGQRSDQPQHF
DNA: TGTGCCAGTAGTCCAGGACAGCGTAGTGATCAGCCCCAGCATTTT

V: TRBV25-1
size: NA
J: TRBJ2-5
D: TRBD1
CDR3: CASSRQGQETQYF
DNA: TGTGCCAGCTCACGACAGGGACAAGAGACCCAGTACTTC

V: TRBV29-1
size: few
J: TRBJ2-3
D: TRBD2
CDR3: CSVTGLAGITDTQYF
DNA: TGCAGCGTGACGGGGCTAGCGGGAATCACAGATACGCAGTATTTT

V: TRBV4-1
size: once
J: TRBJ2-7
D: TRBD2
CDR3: CASSQDAGGEQYF
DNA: TGCGCCAGCAGCCAAGACGCGGGAGGCGAGCAGTACTTC

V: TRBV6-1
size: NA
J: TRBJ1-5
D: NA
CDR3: CASSEAFWSNQPQHF
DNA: TGTGCCAGCAGTGAGGCATTTTGGAGCAATCAGCCCCAGCATTTT

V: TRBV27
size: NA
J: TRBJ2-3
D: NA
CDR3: CASSLSPPRLTTQYF
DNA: TGTGCCAGCAGTTTATCGCCACCGAGACTAACTACGCAGTATTTT

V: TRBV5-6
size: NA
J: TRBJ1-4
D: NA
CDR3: CASSRAGVGEKLFF
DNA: TGTGCCAGCAGCCGAGCCGGGGTTGGGGAAAAACTGTTTTTT

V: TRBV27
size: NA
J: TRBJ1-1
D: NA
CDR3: CASMRVRDTEAFF
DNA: TGTGCCAGCATGAGGGTTAGGGACACTGAAGCTTTCTTT

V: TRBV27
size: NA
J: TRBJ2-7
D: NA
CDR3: CASSFLGANYEQYF
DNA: TGTGCCAGCAGTTTTCTGGGGGCTAATTACGAGCAGTACTTC

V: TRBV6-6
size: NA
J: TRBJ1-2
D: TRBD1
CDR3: CASSYSYPGQDYGYTF
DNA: TGTGCCAGCAGTTACTCGTATCCGGGACAGGACTATGGCTACACCTTC

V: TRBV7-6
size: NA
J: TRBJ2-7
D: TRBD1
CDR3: CASSNPGQGYYEQYF
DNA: TGTGCCAGCAGCAACCCGGGACAGGGATACTACGAGCAGTACTTC

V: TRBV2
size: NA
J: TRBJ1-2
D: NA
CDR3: CASSDGQGQDYGYTF
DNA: TGTGCCAGCAGTGACGGGCAGGGGCAGGACTATGGCTACACCTTC

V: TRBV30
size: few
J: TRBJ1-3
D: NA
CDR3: CAWIASSGNTIYF
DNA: TGTGCCTGGATAGCGAGCTCTGGAAACACCATATATTTT